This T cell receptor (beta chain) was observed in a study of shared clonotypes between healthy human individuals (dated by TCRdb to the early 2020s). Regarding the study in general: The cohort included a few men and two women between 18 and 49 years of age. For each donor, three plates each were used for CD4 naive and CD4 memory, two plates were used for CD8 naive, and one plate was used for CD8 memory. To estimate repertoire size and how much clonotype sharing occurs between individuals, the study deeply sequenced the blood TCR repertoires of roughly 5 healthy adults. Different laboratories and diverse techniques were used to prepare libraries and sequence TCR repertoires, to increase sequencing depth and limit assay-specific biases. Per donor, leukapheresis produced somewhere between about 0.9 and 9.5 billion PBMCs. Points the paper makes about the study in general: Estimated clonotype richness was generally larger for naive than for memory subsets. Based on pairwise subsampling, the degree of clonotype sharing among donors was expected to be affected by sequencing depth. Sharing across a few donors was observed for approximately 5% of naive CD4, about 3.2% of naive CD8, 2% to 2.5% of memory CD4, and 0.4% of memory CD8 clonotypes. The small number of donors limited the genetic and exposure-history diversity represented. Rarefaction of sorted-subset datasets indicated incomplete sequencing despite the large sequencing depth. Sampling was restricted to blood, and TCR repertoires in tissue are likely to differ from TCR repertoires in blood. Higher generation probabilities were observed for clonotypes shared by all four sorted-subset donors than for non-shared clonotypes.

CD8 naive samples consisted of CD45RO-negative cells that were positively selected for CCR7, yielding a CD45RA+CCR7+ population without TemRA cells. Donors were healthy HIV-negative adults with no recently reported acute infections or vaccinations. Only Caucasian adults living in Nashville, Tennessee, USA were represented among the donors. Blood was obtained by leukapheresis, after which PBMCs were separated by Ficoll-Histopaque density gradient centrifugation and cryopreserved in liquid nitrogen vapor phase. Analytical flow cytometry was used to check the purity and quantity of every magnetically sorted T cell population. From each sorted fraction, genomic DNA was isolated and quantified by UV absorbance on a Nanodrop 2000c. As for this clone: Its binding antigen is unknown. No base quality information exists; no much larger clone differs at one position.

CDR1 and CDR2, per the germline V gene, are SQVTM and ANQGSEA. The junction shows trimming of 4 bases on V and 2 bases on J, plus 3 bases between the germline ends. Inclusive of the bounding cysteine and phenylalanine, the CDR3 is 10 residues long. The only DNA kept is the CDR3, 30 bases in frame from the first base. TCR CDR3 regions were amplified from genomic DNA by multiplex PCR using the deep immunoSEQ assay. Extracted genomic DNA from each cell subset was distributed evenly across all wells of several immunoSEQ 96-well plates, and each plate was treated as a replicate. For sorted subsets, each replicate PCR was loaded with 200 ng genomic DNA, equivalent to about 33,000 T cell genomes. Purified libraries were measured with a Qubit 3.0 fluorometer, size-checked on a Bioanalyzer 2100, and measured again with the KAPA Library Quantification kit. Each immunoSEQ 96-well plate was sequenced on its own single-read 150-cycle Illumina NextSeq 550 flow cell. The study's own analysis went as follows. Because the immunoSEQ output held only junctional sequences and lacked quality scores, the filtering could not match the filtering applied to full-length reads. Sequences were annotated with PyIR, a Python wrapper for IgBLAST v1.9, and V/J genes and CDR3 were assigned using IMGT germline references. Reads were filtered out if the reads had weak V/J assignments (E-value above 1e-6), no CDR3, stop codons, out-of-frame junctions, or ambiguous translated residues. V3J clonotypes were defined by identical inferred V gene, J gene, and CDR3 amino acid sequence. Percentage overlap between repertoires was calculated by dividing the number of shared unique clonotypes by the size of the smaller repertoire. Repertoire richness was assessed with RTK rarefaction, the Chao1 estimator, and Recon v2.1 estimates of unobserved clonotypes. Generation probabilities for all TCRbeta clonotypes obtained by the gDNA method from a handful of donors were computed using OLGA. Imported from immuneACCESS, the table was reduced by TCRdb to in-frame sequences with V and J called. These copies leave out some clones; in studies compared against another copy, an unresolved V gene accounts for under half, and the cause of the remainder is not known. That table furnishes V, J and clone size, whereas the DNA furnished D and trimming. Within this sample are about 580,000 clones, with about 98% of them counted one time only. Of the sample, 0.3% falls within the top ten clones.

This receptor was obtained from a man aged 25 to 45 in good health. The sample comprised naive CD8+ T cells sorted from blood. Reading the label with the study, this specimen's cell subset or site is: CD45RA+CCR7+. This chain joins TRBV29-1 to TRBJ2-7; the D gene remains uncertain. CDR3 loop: CSVATYEQYF. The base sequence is TGCAGCGTTGCAACCTACGAGCAGTACTTC.